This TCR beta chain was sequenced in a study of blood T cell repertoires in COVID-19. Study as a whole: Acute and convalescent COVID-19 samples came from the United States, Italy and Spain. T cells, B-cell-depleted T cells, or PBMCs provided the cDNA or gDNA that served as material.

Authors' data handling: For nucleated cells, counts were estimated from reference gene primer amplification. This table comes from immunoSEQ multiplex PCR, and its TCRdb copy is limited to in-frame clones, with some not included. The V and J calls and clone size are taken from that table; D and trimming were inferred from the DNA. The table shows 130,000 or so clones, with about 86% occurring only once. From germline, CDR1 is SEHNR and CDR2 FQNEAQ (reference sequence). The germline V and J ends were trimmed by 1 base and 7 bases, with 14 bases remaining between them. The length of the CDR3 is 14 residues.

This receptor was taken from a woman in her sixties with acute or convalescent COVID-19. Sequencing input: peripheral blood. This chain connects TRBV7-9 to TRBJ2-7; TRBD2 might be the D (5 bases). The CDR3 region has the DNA TGTGCCAGCAGCTTAGGCTTAGGACTCGGGGAGCAGTACTTC. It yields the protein CASSLGLGLGEQYF.